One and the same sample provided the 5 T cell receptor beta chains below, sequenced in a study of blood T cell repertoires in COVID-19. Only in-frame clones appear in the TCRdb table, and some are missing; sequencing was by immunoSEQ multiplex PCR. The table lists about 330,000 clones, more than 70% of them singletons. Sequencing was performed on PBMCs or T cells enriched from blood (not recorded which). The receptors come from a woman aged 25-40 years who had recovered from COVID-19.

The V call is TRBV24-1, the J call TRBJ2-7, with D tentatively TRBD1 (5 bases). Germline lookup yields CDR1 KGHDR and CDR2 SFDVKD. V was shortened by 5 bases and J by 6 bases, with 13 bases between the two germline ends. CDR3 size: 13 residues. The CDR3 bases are TGTGCCACCAGTGGCAGATCAACAGGCGAGCAGTACTTC. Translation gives CATSGRSTGEQYF.

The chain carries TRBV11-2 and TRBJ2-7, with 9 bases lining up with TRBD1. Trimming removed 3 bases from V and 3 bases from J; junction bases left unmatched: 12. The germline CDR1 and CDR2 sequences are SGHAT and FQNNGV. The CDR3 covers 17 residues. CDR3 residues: CASSFLMGTGMLYEQYF. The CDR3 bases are TGTGCCAGCAGCTTCCTTATGGGGACAGGGATGCTCTACGAGCAGTACTTC.

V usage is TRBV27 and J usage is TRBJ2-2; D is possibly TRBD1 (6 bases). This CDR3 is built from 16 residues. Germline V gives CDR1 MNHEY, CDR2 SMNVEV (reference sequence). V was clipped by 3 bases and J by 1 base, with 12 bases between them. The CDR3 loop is CASSFGRGLNTGELFF. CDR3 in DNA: TGTGCCAGCAGTTTTGGCAGGGGCCTGAACACCGGGGAGCTGTTTTTT.

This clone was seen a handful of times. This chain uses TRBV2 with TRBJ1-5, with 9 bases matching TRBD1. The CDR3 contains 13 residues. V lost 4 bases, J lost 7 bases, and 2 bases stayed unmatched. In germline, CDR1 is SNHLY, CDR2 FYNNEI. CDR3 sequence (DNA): TGTGCCAGCAGTGGGGACAGGGTACAGCCCCAGCATTTT. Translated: CASSGDRVQPQHF.

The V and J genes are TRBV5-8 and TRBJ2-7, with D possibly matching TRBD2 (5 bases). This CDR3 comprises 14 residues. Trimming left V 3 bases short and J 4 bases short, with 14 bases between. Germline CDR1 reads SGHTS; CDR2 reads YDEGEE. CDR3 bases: TGTGCCAGCAGCTCAGAGGGAGTGGGGTACGAGCAGTACTTC. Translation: CASSSEGVGYEQYF.